This T cell receptor beta chain originates from a study of metastatic and nonmetastatic thyroid tumors. Study-level information: Patients with malignant and benign thyroid disease provided blood and tumor or nodule tissue, whose repertoires were compared. Study results and caveats: In both blood and tumor samples, TCR beta diversity was reported significantly higher for malignant than benign nodules.

Authors' analysis steps: Clinicopathological groups differed in CDR3, with these differences serving to build a distant-metastasis classifier for papillary thyroid cancer. From the PCR reads, TCRdb re-called clones with MiXCR. TCRdb's processing, not the authors' own work, is the source of the V and J calls. The sample holds tens of thousands of clones; 9.5% to 12% are singletons and the top ten take around 21%. Thyroid surgery took place with no prior treatment in any patient. Between the trimmed V and J ends, which lost 3 bases and 14 bases, there was a span of 13 bases. CDR3 length: 12 residues. In this sample, this clone turned up many times. Antigen specificity is unknown.

The sequencing input was blood. The chain uses TRBV12-3 or TRBV12-4 and TRBJ2-2; D possibly matches TRBD1 or TRBD2 (6 bases each). The origin of this receptor is a female donor with papillary thyroid cancer or a benign thyroid nodule (not recorded which). Some clones in this sample may be carry-over from other donors' samples. The CDR3 here is CASSLLGAGLFF. The CDR3 DNA sequence: TGTGCCAGCAGTTTGTTGGGGGCGGGACTGTTTTTT.